The 9 T cell receptor beta chains presented below share a single source sample, sequenced in a study of blood T cell repertoires in COVID-19. Assay: immunoSEQ multiplex PCR; the TCRdb copy retains only in-frame clones and omits some. The data contain about 440,000 clones, roughly 89% of them singletons. Sequences were obtained from peripheral blood. The source of these receptors is a woman in her twenties or thirties with acute or convalescent COVID-19.

The V gene is TRBV10-1, the J gene TRBJ2-1; D is uncertain. V was cut by 3 bases and J by 3 bases, with 6 bases left in between. CDR3 size: 13 residues. Per the germline V gene, CDR1 is WNHNN and CDR2 is SYGVQD (reference sequence). CDR3 DNA: TGCGCCAGCAGTGAAAACAGCTACAATGAGCAGTTCTTC. Residues: CASSENSYNEQFF.

The rearrangement links TRBV28 to TRBJ1-2, with TRBD1 matching 8 bases. V shed 5 bases and J 1 base; nucleotides not matched to a gene: 6. Germline V CDR1 and CDR2: MDHEN, SYDVKM. The CDR3 extends over 15 amino acids. The CDR3 reads CASSPTTGVNYGYTF. The CDR3 coding sequence is TGTGCCAGCAGTCCGACGACAGGGGTTAACTATGGCTACACCTTC.

V usage is TRBV9 and J usage is TRBJ1-3, with 7 bases matching TRBD1. Germline V CDR1 and CDR2: SGDLS, YYNGEE. The CDR3 length is 19 residues. V lost 0 bases and J lost 2; bases outside the gene matches: 14. In nucleotides, the CDR3 is TGTGCCAGCAGCGTAGGTTGGGGAATGAAGGGGGCGACTGGAAACACCATATATTTT. It codes for CASSVGWGMKGATGNTIYF.

This chain joins TRBV29-1 and TRBJ2-7; 9 positions match TRBD1. This CDR3 has 15 residues. V dropped 4 bases and J dropped 4; count of bases not matched to a gene: 11. The V gene's germline CDR1 is SQVTM and CDR2 ANQGSEA. DNA for the CDR3: TGCAGCGTTGTCCTGACCGGGACAGGGTTTTACGAGCAGTACTTC. It encodes CSVVLTGTGFYEQYF.

This chain connects TRBV15 to TRBJ2-2, with 7 bases lining up with TRBD2. The CDR3 totals 15 residues. J lost 3 bases, V lost 0 bases, and 1 base had no gene match. Germline V gene sequence: CDR1 LNHNV, CDR2 YYDKDF (reference sequence). The CDR3 here is CATSRERGYTGELFF. DNA of the CDR3: TGTGCCACCAGCAGAGAGCGGGGGTACACCGGGGAGCTGTTTTTT. Together with reference TRBV15 and TRBJ2-2, the CDR3 gives the full variable domain: DAMVIQNPRYQVTQFGKPVTLSCSQTLNHNVMYWYQQKSSQAPKLLFHYYDKDFNNEADTPDNFQSRRPNTSFCFLDIRSPGLGDTAMYLCATSRERGYTGELFFGEGSRLTVL.

The CDR3 sequence: CAWNLPTGYAGELFF. CDR3 DNA: TGTGCCTGGAACCTCCCTACAGGGTACGCCGGGGAGCTGTTTTTT. The chain combines TRBV30 with TRBJ2-2; possible D gene TRBD1, 6 bases. V lost 4 bases to trimming and J lost 6 bases, with 18 bases between them. The CDR3 sequence is 15 residues long. Germline V gene sequence: CDR1 GTSNPN, CDR2 SVGIG (reference sequence).

The chain combines TRBV2 with TRBJ2-5; 11 bases fit TRBD2. With V trimmed by 4 bases and J by 6 bases, 4 bases remained unmatched. Germline V gene data show CDR1 as SNHLY and CDR2 as FYNNEI. CDR3 length: 14 residues. Here the CDR3 reads CASSGLAGIKTQYF. As DNA, the CDR3 is TGTGCCAGCAGTGGACTAGCGGGGATAAAGACCCAGTACTTC.

V and J are TRBV12-3 or TRBV12-4 and TRBJ2-5, with a tentative D call TRBD2 (6 bases). V gave up 8 bases and J gave up 6 bases, with 13 bases separating them. The CDR3 has 12 residues. CDR3 sequence: CASESAGKTQYF. CDR3 bases: TGTGCCAGCGAATCGGCGGGGAAGACCCAGTACTTC.

V is TRBV28 and J is TRBJ2-5; D not certain. V lost 3 bases and J 4 bases, leaving 3 bases between the germline ends. The germline V gene encodes CDR1 MDHEN and CDR2 SYDVKM. This CDR3 has 11 amino acids. CDR3 nucleotide sequence: TGTGCCAGCAGTTTTCGAGAGACCCAGTACTTC. It encodes CASSFRETQYF.